These 17 T cell receptor beta chains were all obtained from the same sample, sequenced in a study of blood T cell repertoires in COVID-19. This table comes from immunoSEQ multiplex PCR, and its TCRdb copy is limited to in-frame clones, with some not included. The sample yields some 89,000 clones, roughly 90% seen once. The sample comprised peripheral blood. The receptors were sampled from a man aged 45-65 years with acute or convalescent COVID-19.

For the CDR3, the DNA is TGTGCCAGCAGCAGGGTCCAAGAGACCCAGTACTTC. This gives the protein CASSRVQETQYF. V usage is TRBV12-3 or TRBV12-4 and J usage is TRBJ2-5; D perhaps matches TRBD1 (5 bases). The germline V and J ends were trimmed by 6 bases and 1 base, with 6 bases remaining between them. The CDR3 has 12 amino acids.

V is TRBV19 and J is TRBJ2-1; D gene uncertain. Trimming cost V 8 bases and J 1 base, with 12 bases left between them. CDR1 is LNHDA, CDR2 SQIVND, per germline (reference sequence). This CDR3 has 14 amino acids. The CDR3 sequence: CASAGAWSYNEQFF. The DNA for the CDR3 is TGTGCCAGTGCTGGTGCGTGGTCCTACAATGAGCAGTTCTTC.

This chain connects TRBV3-1 (or the pseudogene TRBV3-2) to TRBJ2-3; perhaps TRBD1 as D (5 bases). The CDR3 runs to 18 residues. Germline V lookup: CDR1 LGHDT, CDR2 YNNKEL (reference sequence). The V end was cut by 1 base, the J end by 2 bases, with 19 bases between. CDR3 in amino acids: CASSQAQGNLFFTDTQYF. As DNA, the CDR3 is TGTGCCAGCAGCCAAGCCCAGGGAAATCTCTTTTTCACAGATACGCAGTATTTT.

The chain carries TRBV5-1 and TRBJ2-2; tentatively, D is TRBD1 (6 bases). The germline V and J ends were trimmed by 0 bases and 5 bases, with 14 bases remaining between them. This CDR3 region has 16 residues. Germline CDR1 reads SGHRS; CDR2 reads YFSETQ. The CDR3 sequence is CASSLEGVYMTGELFF. CDR3 DNA: TGCGCCAGCAGCTTGGAGGGGGTTTATATGACCGGGGAGCTGTTTTTT.

The genes are TRBV29-1 and TRBJ2-3; D possibly corresponds to TRBD2 (7 bases). Trimming took 8 bases from V and 0 from J, leaving 15 bases between them. The germline V gene has CDR1 SQVTM and CDR2 ANQGSEA. This CDR3 comprises 14 residues. CDR3 nucleotides: TGCAGCATCGGGGGGCAGCTTAGCACAGATACGCAGTATTTT. Translation gives CSIGGQLSTDTQYF.

The chain combines TRBV28 with TRBJ1-4; D possibly corresponds to TRBD1 (5 bases). This CDR3 contains 13 residues. Germline V lookup: CDR1 MDHEN, CDR2 SYDVKM. The V gene lost 2 bases and the J gene lost 6 bases, with 7 bases spanning the gap. The CDR3 reads CASSLGADEKLFF. DNA for the CDR3: TGTGCCAGCAGTTTAGGGGCTGATGAAAAACTGTTTTTT.

The chain is built from TRBV19 and TRBJ2-3; no reliable D call. Trimming stripped 3 bases from V and 6 bases from J, with 10 bases between. The CDR3 totals 13 residues. Germline CDR1 reads LNHDA; CDR2 reads SQIVND (reference sequence). The DNA of the CDR3 is TGTGCCAGTAGTATTAGCCCCCTGGATACGCAGTATTTT. Residues: CASSISPLDTQYF.

The rearrangement joins TRBV27 to TRBJ1-1, with D perhaps TRBD1 (6 bases). Germline assignment: CDR1 MNHEY and CDR2 SMNVEV (reference sequence). Trimming pared 6 bases from V and 4 bases from J, leaving 12 bases between. This CDR3 is 13 amino acids long. The CDR3 sequence is CASSLYRATEAFF. The CDR3 DNA reads TGTGCCAGCAGCCTCTACAGGGCCACTGAAGCTTTCTTT.

The rearrangement links TRBV11-2 to TRBJ2-4, with TRBD2 identical over 9 bases. CDR3 length: 14 amino acids. V lost 5 bases to trimming and J lost 15 bases; unmatched junction nucleotides: 14. Germline V lookup: CDR1 SGHAT, CDR2 FQNNGV. CDR3 bases: TGTGCCAGCAGCCCCGTCCGGGGGCGGGGGGGCATGTACTTC. Translation gives CASSPVRGRGGMYF.

The chain is built from TRBV2 and TRBJ1-6, with 9 nucleotides matching TRBD1. CDR1 and CDR2 from the germline V gene are SNHLY and FYNNEI. V lost 5 bases to trimming and J lost 10 bases; unmatched junction nucleotides: 9. This CDR3 contains 15 residues. The CDR3 here is CASSTRQGVQSPLHF. In nucleotides, the CDR3 is TGTGCCAGCAGTACTCGACAGGGGGTACAGTCACCCCTCCACTTT.

This clone was counted between two and nine times. The chain is built from TRBV7-6 and TRBJ2-2, with 7 bases that match TRBD1. J was trimmed by 6 bases and V by 6 bases; bases with no gene match: 4. The germline V gene encodes CDR1 SGHVS and CDR2 FNYEAQ. This CDR3 spans 13 amino acids. CDR3 in DNA: TGTGCCAGCAGAAACCAGGGGGCCGGGGAGCTGTTTTTT. Amino acids: CASRNQGAGELFF.

V and J are TRBV15 and TRBJ2-2; 8 nucleotides match TRBD1. The germline V gene has CDR1 LNHNV and CDR2 YYDKDF (reference sequence). This CDR3 comprises 15 residues. Trimming took 4 bases from V and 3 from J; bases not matched to a gene: 4. The CDR3 protein is CATSIGTGDTGELFF. The CDR3 DNA sequence: TGTGCCACCAGCATCGGGACAGGTGACACCGGGGAGCTGTTTTTT.

This clone has only one observation. The chain recombines TRBV19 with TRBJ1-5; 11 nucleotides line up with TRBD1. Germline-derived CDR1 and CDR2 are LNHDA and SQIVND (reference sequence). The length of the CDR3 is 15 residues. The J segment lost 5 bases and the V segment lost 3 bases, leaving 3 bases of the junction unmatched. This CDR3 reads CASSIRDRGDQPQHF. CDR3 coding DNA: TGTGCCAGTAGTATTCGGGACAGGGGGGATCAGCCCCAGCATTTT. The variable domain in full, completed from reference TRBV19 and TRBJ1-5, reads DGGITQSPKYLFRKEGQNVTLSCEQNLNHDAMYWYRQDPGQGLRLIYYSQIVNDFQKGDIAEGYSVSREKKESFPLTVTSAQKNPTAFYLCASSIRDRGDQPQHFGDGTRLSIL.

CDR3 nucleotide sequence: TGTGCCAGCAGGGGGCAGTGGAACACCGGGGAGCTGTTTTTT. Translation: CASRGQWNTGELFF. The V call is TRBV6-5, the J call TRBJ2-2, with D maybe TRBD1 (5 bases). Trimming shortened V by 6 bases and J by 1 base, and 9 bases separated the two germline ends. Looked up from germline, CDR1 is MNHEY and CDR2 is SVGAGI. This CDR3 region has 14 residues.

The genes are TRBV9 and TRBJ2-3; no clear D. Trimming removed 2 bases at V and 5 bases at J, with 12 bases between. The CDR3 consists of 14 residues. Germline CDR1 is SGDLS and CDR2 is YYNGEE. CDR3 loop: CASSVTSGGDTQYF. The CDR3 bases are TGTGCCAGCAGCGTTACGTCAGGTGGAGATACGCAGTATTTT.

V is TRBV20-1 and J is TRBJ1-1; D ambiguous. Trimming cost V 3 bases and J 10 bases, with 3 bases left between them. CDR3 size: 8 residues. Germline lookup yields CDR1 DFQATT and CDR2 SNEGSKA (reference sequence). The CDR3 sequence is CSASSAFF. CDR3 bases: TGCAGTGCTAGCTCAGCTTTCTTT.

This clone was counted once. V gene TRBV6-2 or TRBV6-3 combines with J gene TRBJ2-5, with D perhaps matching TRBD1 (6 bases). The CDR3 spans 15 residues. Germline values: CDR1 MNHEY, CDR2 SVGEGT. Trimming took off 6 bases at V and 2 bases at J, with 16 bases between the two ends. CDR3 region: CASSPTGTPQETQYF. For the CDR3, the DNA is TGTGCCAGCAGCCCAACCGGGACACCACAAGAGACCCAGTACTTC.